This TCR beta chain is from a study of cytomegalovirus exposure and HLA in healthy donors. Overall study: From donors who were HLA-typed, an early data release held about 85 million unique TCRs.

The primer mix had 60 Vbeta and 13 Jbeta primers. Clones were read by immunoSEQ multiplex PCR, and TCRdb kept only the in-frame ones, dropping some. The sample has just under 250,000 clones, around 76% seen once. Germline loops: CDR1 SGHAT, CDR2 FQNNGV. The V end was cut by 4 bases, the J end by 0 bases, with 13 bases between. There are 17 residues in the CDR3. The V gene is TRBV11-2, the J gene TRBJ1-6; D gene unclear. This sequence was found in a woman in her 40s in good health and CMV-seropositive. The sample was PBMCs. CDR3 region: CASSSFSVTSYNSPLHF. The CDR3 coding sequence is TGTGCCAGCAGCTCCTTTAGTGTCACCTCCTATAATTCACCCCTCCACTTT.